The 24 T cell receptor beta chains reported below all come from one sample, sequenced in a study of blood T cell repertoires in COVID-19. The repertoire was sequenced with immunoSEQ multiplex PCR; TCRdb's copy has only in-frame clones and lacks some. The sample includes about 130,000 clones, about 83% seen only once; the top ten take around 13%. The specimen was peripheral blood. The receptors were sampled from a human donor in a cohort sampled during active COVID-19.

The CDR3 DNA sequence: TGTGCCAGCTCACCACTTAATTCCGCCAGGGAAGATGGCTACACCTTC. It specifies CASSPLNSAREDGYTF. This sequence joins TRBV18 and TRBJ1-2; weak D call: TRBD1 (5 bases). CDR1 and CDR2 (germline): KGHSH, LQKENI. This CDR3 is built from 16 residues. V was shortened by 1 base and J by 6 bases, with 18 bases between the two germline ends.

In this sample, this clone turned up a few times. The chain uses TRBV7-8 and TRBJ2-3; the D gene is possibly TRBD2 (6 bases). Germline V CDR1 and CDR2: SGHVS, FQNEAQ. The V end was cut by 0 bases, the J end by 8 bases, with 15 bases between. The CDR3 is 15 amino acids. The CDR3 spells CASSLAGSAGTTQYF. CDR3 DNA: TGTGCCAGCAGCTTAGCGGGGTCGGCGGGGACTACGCAGTATTTT.

This rearrangement joins TRBV6-5 to TRBJ2-1; TRBD1 matches 7 bases. Germline V gene data show CDR1 as MNHEY and CDR2 as SVGAGI. Losses at the gene ends were 6 bases for V and 8 bases for J; bases not matched to a gene: 13. CDR3 length: 15 residues. The CDR3 nucleotides are TGTGCCAGCAGCGCAAATGACAGGGTATGGGATGAGCAGTTCTTC. As protein: CASSANDRVWDEQFF.

This clone came up a few times. The chain links TRBV5-1 to TRBJ2-5, with 7 bases fitting TRBD2. There are 15 residues in the CDR3. V gave up 0 bases and J gave up 0 bases; unmatched junction bases: 2. Germline-derived CDR1 and CDR2 are SGHRS and YFSETQ. The CDR3 coding sequence is TGCGCCAGCAGCTTGGCTGCGGGGGACCAAGAGACCCAGTACTTC. Protein: CASSLAAGDQETQYF.

The chain links TRBV27 to TRBJ2-3, with D unresolved. CDR1 and CDR2 (germline): MNHEY, SMNVEV (reference sequence). Deletions cut 2 bases from V and 6 bases from J, with 12 bases between. This CDR3 comprises 14 residues. The CDR3 sequence: CASSLLATGDTQYF. The DNA for the CDR3 is TGTGCCAGCAGTTTACTGGCGACTGGCGATACGCAGTATTTT.

V usage is TRBV6-5 and J usage is TRBJ1-2; TRBD1 matches 9 bases. Trimming cost V 0 bases and J 4 bases; bases outside gene matches: 3. The CDR3 spans 15 residues. The V gene's germline CDR1 is MNHEY and CDR2 SVGAGI. The chain's CDR3 is CASSYSAGQGYGYTF. CDR3 coding DNA: TGTGCCAGCAGTTACTCGGCGGGACAGGGCTATGGCTACACCTTC.

The rearrangement links TRBV7-9 to TRBJ1-2; 7 bases are shared with TRBD1. The germline V gene has CDR1 SEHNR and CDR2 FQNEAQ (reference sequence). Trimming removed 5 bases from V and 5 bases from J; junction bases left unmatched: 2. CDR3 length: 12 residues. The CDR3 region has the DNA TGTGCCAGCAGCCCGGGACAGTATGGCTACACCTTC. Translating it yields CASSPGQYGYTF.

The chain combines TRBV11-3 with TRBJ2-5; 7 nucleotides match TRBD2. V trimming: 1 base; J trimming: 3 bases; junction bases outside the gene matches: 11. The CDR3 extends over 17 amino acids. From germline, CDR1 is SGHNT and CDR2 YENEEA. CDR3 sequence: CASSLGGGSPPEETQYF. CDR3 DNA sequence: TGTGCCAGCAGCTTAGGGGGCGGGAGTCCCCCGGAAGAGACCCAGTACTTC.

The V call is TRBV30, the J call TRBJ1-1, with no clear D. The CDR3 runs 10 residues. V was cut by 3 bases and J by 8 bases, with 7 bases left in between. CDR1 GTSNPN and CDR2 SVGIG come from the germline V gene (reference sequence). CDR3 nucleotides: TGTGCCTGGAGGGCCCGAGAAGCTTTCTTT. Its protein product is CAWRAREAFF.

The chain recombines TRBV7-9 with TRBJ1-1, with no clear D. This CDR3 region has 13 residues. Germline V gene sequence: CDR1 SEHNR, CDR2 FQNEAQ (reference sequence). Trimming took 2 bases from V and 4 from J, leaving 8 bases between them. The CDR3 loop is CASSLSGSTEAFF. As DNA, the CDR3 is TGTGCCAGCAGCTTATCGGGGAGCACTGAAGCTTTCTTT.

The chain couples TRBV9 to TRBJ2-2, with D possibly TRBD2 on 6 matching bases. This CDR3 spans 13 amino acids. Germline assignment: CDR1 SGDLS and CDR2 YYNGEE. V was shortened by 10 bases and J by 6 bases, with 16 bases between the two germline ends. The CDR3 coding sequence is TGTGCCGGCACGGGACTGAGGGCCGGGGAGCTGTTTTTT. Protein sequence: CAGTGLRAGELFF.

In nucleotides, the CDR3 is TGTGCCAGTAGTATAAATAATGAAGCTTTCTTT. It translates to CASSINNEAFF. The chain combines TRBV19 with TRBJ1-1; D unclear. V shed 2 bases and J shed 7 bases, with 5 bases lying between them. The CDR3 is 11 amino acids. CDR1 is LNHDA, CDR2 SQIVND, per germline (reference sequence). Full variable domain (missing parts from reference TRBV19 and TRBJ1-1): DGGITQSPKYLFRKEGQNVTLSCEQNLNHDAMYWYRQDPGQGLRLIYYSQIVNDFQKGDIAEGYSVSREKKESFPLTVTSAQKNPTAFYLCASSINNEAFFGQGTRLTVV.

A single count supports this clone. The chain recombines TRBV10-3 with TRBJ2-5; D ambiguous. There are 12 residues in the CDR3. The germline V gene encodes CDR1 ENHRY and CDR2 SYGVKD. Trimming left V 4 bases short and J 5 bases short, with 8 bases between. CDR3 DNA: TGTGCCATCAGTGCTATTGAGGAGACCCAGTACTTC. Encoded protein: CAISAIEETQYF.

V is TRBV6-5 and J is TRBJ2-1, with TRBD2 matching 9 bases. After removal of 6 bases from V and 8 bases from J, the junction contained 11 bases not matched to a gene. Germline V CDR1 and CDR2: MNHEY, SVGAGI. This CDR3 comprises 15 residues. CDR3 nucleotides: TGTGCCAGCAGGGCCGTTGGCGGGGGGGCACATGAGCAGTTCTTC. It is translated as CASRAVGGGAHEQFF.

The chain links TRBV5-6 to TRBJ1-6, with 8 positions matching TRBD1. Germline V gene data show CDR1 as SGHDT and CDR2 as YYEEEE. This CDR3 contains 18 residues. The V gene end was trimmed by 4 bases and the J gene end by 7 bases; junction bases not matched to a gene: 16. As DNA, the CDR3 is TGTGCCAGCAGCCTCCTAAGGACAGGGAGTAGGGGAAATTCACCCCTCCACTTT. Translated: CASSLLRTGSRGNSPLHF.

This clone was seen a few times. The chain's CDR3 is CASSLTRNPNEKLFF. The CDR3 region has the DNA TGTGCCAGCAGTTTGACACGGAATCCTAATGAAAAACTGTTTTTT. The rearrangement joins TRBV6-5 to TRBJ1-4, with D uncertain. Trimming removed 4 bases from V and 3 bases from J, with 12 bases in between. There are 15 residues in the CDR3. The germline V gene has CDR1 MNHEY and CDR2 SVGAGI.

This clone showed up just once. The rearrangement uses TRBV6-2 or TRBV6-3 and TRBJ1-5; D unclear. This CDR3 is 19 amino acids long. Trimming removed 3 bases from V and 0 bases from J, with 21 bases in between. Germline loops: CDR1 MNHEY, CDR2 SVGEGT. The CDR3 is CASSYLAGGQVASNQPQHF. In DNA form, the CDR3 reads TGTGCCAGCAGTTATCTCGCGGGAGGCCAGGTGGCTAGCAATCAGCCCCAGCATTTT.

The V call is TRBV19, the J call TRBJ2-7, with TRBD1 as a possible D gene (7 bases). CDR3 size: 14 residues. CDR1 is LNHDA, CDR2 SQIVND, per germline (reference sequence). Trimming removed 5 bases at V and 5 bases at J, with 16 bases between. The CDR3 nucleotides read TGTGCCAGTAGTTTTGACAGGGAGGTCGACGAGCAGTACTTC. Its translation: CASSFDREVDEQYF.

CDR3: CASSTAGKETQYF. For the CDR3, the DNA is TGTGCCAGCAGCACAGCGGGGAAAGAGACCCAGTACTTC. The chain has TRBV12-3 or TRBV12-4 and TRBJ2-5, with TRBD2 identical over 7 bases. The CDR3 is made up of 13 amino acids. V lost 6 bases and J lost 3; bases outside the gene matches: 4.

The chain combines TRBV27 with TRBJ2-5; TRBD2 aligns across 9 bases. Germline CDR1 reads MNHEY; CDR2 reads SMNVEV (reference sequence). The length of the CDR3 is 16 residues. V lost 6 bases to trimming and J lost 2 bases; unmatched junction nucleotides: 10. The CDR3 DNA sequence: TGTGCCAGCAGCCGTAATAGCGGGGGCTTACAAGAGACCCAGTACTTC. Its translation is CASSRNSGGLQETQYF.

V gene TRBV3-1 (or the pseudogene TRBV3-2) combines with J gene TRBJ1-1; D may be TRBD1 (6 bases). CDR3 length equals 15 residues. Germline V gene lookup returns CDR1 LGHDT and CDR2 YNNKEL (reference sequence). Trimming took 1 base from V and 4 from J, leaving 13 bases between them. This CDR3 reads CASSQGTNRVTEAFF. DNA of the CDR3: TGTGCCAGCAGCCAAGGGACCAACAGGGTCACTGAAGCTTTCTTT.

The chain links TRBV9 to TRBJ2-7; 7 bases are a match to TRBD2. V lost 8 bases and J lost 0; bases outside the gene matches: 5. Germline CDR1 reads SGDLS; CDR2 reads YYNGEE. The CDR3 extends over 13 amino acids. In DNA, the CDR3 is TGTGCCAGTCGGGGGGAGAGCTCCTACGAGCAGTACTTC. Translating it yields CASRGESSYEQYF.

This sequence joins TRBV7-9 and TRBJ1-4; 9 bases are a match to TRBD1. This CDR3 spans 14 amino acids. From germline, CDR1 is SEHNR and CDR2 FQNEAQ (reference sequence). With V trimmed by 7 bases and J by 6 bases, 6 bases remained unmatched. CDR3 residues: CASNYGTGHEKLFF. DNA of the CDR3: TGTGCCAGCAACTACGGGACAGGGCATGAAAAACTGTTTTTT. Variable domain in full (rest from reference TRBV7-9 and TRBJ1-4): DTGVSQNPRHKITKRGQNVTFRCDPISEHNRLYWYRQTLGQGPEFLTYFQNEAQLEKSRLLSDRFSAERPKGSFSTLEIQRTEQGDSAMYLCASNYGTGHEKLFFGSGTQLSVL.

The rearrangement uses TRBV5-4 and TRBJ2-5; possible D gene TRBD1, 6 bases. Trimming took 4 bases from V and 5 from J, leaving 21 bases between them. The germline gives CDR1 SGHNT, CDR2 YYREEE (reference sequence). The CDR3 length is 16 residues. In nucleotides, the CDR3 is TGTGCCAGCAGCCGAGGGACAAACCCGGGGAGTGAGACCCAGTACTTC. It translates to CASSRGTNPGSETQYF.